Listed below are T cell receptor beta chains from one sample, sequenced in a study of blood T cells in healthy people across ages. MiXCR, run by TCRdb on the 5' RACE reads, gives a single entry per CDR3 protein. The sample lists about 640,000 distinct CDR3 sequences, under 70% occurring once. Sequences were obtained from blood. The receptors were sampled from a man in his sixties in good health. CDR3s include the opening cysteine and the closing phenylalanine or tryptophan. A D gene is named only where the DNA matches it firmly. Some rows have no size entry. The others give once, few or many, or a class for an expanded clone.

D gene,J gene,V gene,clone size,CDR3 protein,CDR3 DNA
TRBD1,TRBJ2-7,TRBV12-3/TRBV12-4,-,CASSFHRGGEQYF,TGTGCCAGCAGTTTCCACAGGGGCGGGGAGCAGTACTTC
-,TRBJ2-3,TRBV6-6,-,CASSYSGPLDTQYF,TGTGCCAGCAGTTACTCGGGGCCTCTCGATACGCAGTATTTT
TRBD1,TRBJ2-5,TRBV4-1,-,CASSHRSGDRDVETQYF,TGCGCCAGCAGCCACAGAAGTGGGGACAGGGATGTGGAGACCCAGTACTTC
-,TRBJ1-1,TRBV11-2,few,CASSQDSSGGAFF,TGTGCCAGCAGCCAGGACAGCTCTGGGGGAGCTTTCTTT
TRBD1,TRBJ1-2,TRBV3-1,few,CASRTGGRGYTF,TGTGCCAGCAGGACAGGGGGCCGTGGCTACACCTTC
-,TRBJ1-1,TRBV20-1,-,CGARERGDTEAFF,TGCGGTGCTAGAGAGAGGGGAGACACTGAAGCTTTCTTT
-,TRBJ1-2,TRBV3-1,-,CASSQEGRSRDGYTF,TGTGCCAGCAGCCAAGAGGGCCGGTCGAGGGATGGCTACACCTTC
TRBD2,TRBJ2-7,TRBV20-1,few,CSAREASGFSYEQYF,TGCAGTGCTAGAGAAGCTAGCGGATTCTCCTACGAGCAGTACTTC
TRBD2,TRBJ2-3,TRBV20-1,-,CSANPPLAGGGDTQYF,TGCAGTGCTAACCCTCCTCTAGCGGGGGGGGGAGATACGCAGTATTTT
TRBD2,TRBJ2-7,TRBV5-1,once,CASSLILAGGRDEQYF,TGCGCCAGCAGCTTAATACTAGCGGGCGGTCGGGACGAGCAGTACTTC
TRBD1,TRBJ1-1,TRBV13,few,CASTNTGGAKAFF,TGTGCCAGCACCAATACAGGGGGCGCGAAAGCTTTCTTT
TRBD2,TRBJ2-5,TRBV6-1,-,CASSRGALAGGPVTQYF,TGTGCCAGCAGCCGCGGGGCGCTAGCGGGGGGTCCTGTGACCCAGTACTTC
-,TRBJ2-7,TRBV18,-,CASSPTEESSYEQYF,TGTGCCAGCTCACCCACTGAGGAGAGCTCCTACGAGCAGTACTTC
-,TRBJ2-1,TRBV29-1,-,CSVEGSAVSSSYNEQFF,TGCAGCGTTGAAGGCAGCGCTGTTTCGAGCTCCTACAATGAGCAGTTCTTC
-,TRBJ2-7,TRBV19,-,CASSTGAREQYF,TGTGCCAGTAGTACGGGGGCGAGAGAGCAGTACTTC
-,TRBJ1-1,TRBV7-9,-,CASRSAGNTEAFF,TGTGCCAGCCGCTCGGCAGGGAACACTGAAGCTTTCTTT
TRBD1,TRBJ2-7,TRBV5-1,few,CASSTGQDGYEQYF,TGCGCCAGCAGCACGGGACAGGACGGCTACGAGCAGTACTTC
TRBD1,TRBJ2-1,TRBV10-1,-,CAGSARTGETYNEQFF,TGCGCCGGCAGCGCAAGGACAGGGGAAACCTACAATGAGCAGTTCTTC
-,TRBJ2-5,TRBV7-6,-,CASSQSPASGGGRTFQETQYF,TGTGCCAGCAGCCAATCCCCCGCTTCAGGCGGGGGCAGGACCTTCCAAGAGACCCAGTACTTC
-,TRBJ2-4,TRBV27,-,CASSSRVADIQYF,TGTGCCAGCAGTAGCCGGGTAGCGGATATTCAGTACTTC
TRBD2,TRBJ2-1,TRBV7-9,-,CASSNTSGGVDEQFF,TGTGCCAGCAGCAATACTAGCGGGGGGGTCGATGAGCAGTTCTTC
-,TRBJ2-5,TRBV14,few,CASSQRRQSRETQYF,TGTGCCAGCAGCCAGCGACGACAGAGTCGAGAGACCCAGTACTTC
TRBD1,TRBJ1-4,TRBV29-1,-,CSVAGTGNEKLFF,TGCAGCGTTGCCGGGACAGGGAACGAAAAACTGTTTTTT
TRBD2,TRBJ2-1,TRBV9,few,CASSIAGGPGNEQFF,TGTGCCAGCAGCATAGCGGGGGGGCCCGGCAATGAGCAGTTCTTC
-,TRBJ2-5,TRBV24-1,-,CATSLAGARETQYF,TGTGCCACCAGTTTGGCGGGCGCCCGAGAGACCCAGTACTTC
-,TRBJ2-1,TRBV29-1,-,CSVELGPEQFF,TGCAGCGTTGAACTAGGGCCTGAGCAGTTCTTC
-,TRBJ2-1,TRBV6-5,few,CASSYHRWGDEQFF,TGTGCCAGCAGTTACCACCGTTGGGGCGATGAGCAGTTCTTC
TRBD2,TRBJ2-2,TRBV20-1,-,CSARALAGGRMNTGELFF,TGCAGTGCTAGAGCCTTAGCGGGGGGGCGGATGAACACCGGGGAGCTGTTTTTT
-,TRBJ1-2,TRBV29-1,few,CSVDDLRQGKGYTF,TGCAGCGTTGATGATTTGCGGCAGGGGAAAGGCTACACCTTC
-,TRBJ2-5,TRBV5-1,many,CASSFGTEETQYF,TGTGCCAGCAGCTTCGGGACGGAAGAGACCCAGTACTTC
-,TRBJ2-5,TRBV27,-,CASTTGGGSRIWYF,TGTGCCAGCACCACTGGGGGAGGTTCCCGAATTTGGTACTTC
TRBD1,TRBJ1-2,TRBV7-9,-,CASSPFDRQGLGYTF,TGTGCCAGCAGCCCCTTTGATCGACAGGGACTTGGCTACACCTTC
-,TRBJ2-7,TRBV5-1,few,CASSADSAYEQYF,TGCGCCAGCAGCGCCGACAGCGCCTACGAGCAGTACTTC
-,TRBJ2-3,TRBV7-8,-,CASSLVPALTDTQYF,TGTGCCAGCAGCTTAGTTCCGGCATTGACAGATACGCAGTATTTT
-,TRBJ1-5,TRBV20-1,-,CSATPRGNSNQPQHF,TGCAGTGCTACACCCCGGGGGAATAGCAATCAGCCCCAGCATTTT
TRBD2,TRBJ2-1,TRBV12-5,once,CASAPSGGAYNEQFF,TGTGCTAGTGCCCCAAGCGGGGGGGCCTACAATGAGCAGTTCTTC
-,TRBJ2-1,TRBV20-1,-,CSARDRTNEQFF,TGCAGTGCTAGAGATAGGACCAATGAGCAGTTCTTC
TRBD1,TRBJ2-6,TRBV5-1,-,CASSPSVRGLSATSGANVPTF,TGCGCCAGCAGCCCCTCCGTGAGGGGGCTTTCCGCCACATCTGGGGCCAACGTCCCGACTTTC
-,TRBJ2-7,TRBV19,few,CASSMGSYEQYF,TGTGCCAGTAGTATGGGCAGCTACGAGCAGTACTTC
-,TRBJ2-1,TRBV15,-,CATSSLGGPPVFF,TGTGCCACCAGCAGTTTAGGGGGACCACCAGTGTTCTTC
TRBD1,TRBJ1-4,TRBV5-1,-,CASSDHSGAGGLGKLFF,TGCGCCAGCAGCGATCATTCCGGCGCAGGGGGCTTAGGGAAACTGTTTTTT
-,TRBJ2-7,TRBV12-3/TRBV12-4,few,CASSPLGSEQYF,TGTGCCAGCAGCCCCCTGGGGTCCGAGCAGTACTTC
-,TRBJ2-1,TRBV12-3/TRBV12-4,-,CASSQSEQFF,TGTGCCAGCAGCCAATCTGAGCAGTTCTTC
TRBD2,TRBJ2-5,TRBV20-1,-,CSARITSGVETQYF,TGCAGTGCTAGAATTACTAGCGGGGTGGAGACCCAGTACTTC
-,TRBJ2-3,TRBV11-3,-,CASSLGRGTAIDTQYF,TGTGCCAGCAGCTTAGGCCGGGGCACGGCGATAGATACGCAGTATTTT
TRBD2,TRBJ2-3,TRBV2,-,CASERGSDTQYF,TGTGCCAGCGAGCGGGGGTCAGATACGCAGTATTTT
TRBD1,TRBJ1-2,TRBV20-1,few,CSARAPFGQATNYGYTF,TGCAGTGCTAGAGCACCCTTTGGACAGGCCACGAACTATGGCTACACCTTC
-,TRBJ2-7,TRBV2,-,CASSEWGDSSYEQYF,TGTGCCAGCAGTGAATGGGGGGATTCCTCCTACGAGCAGTACTTC
-,TRBJ2-3,TRBV12-3/TRBV12-4,-,CASRLGGGADTQYF,TGTGCCAGCAGGTTGGGGGGGGGCGCAGATACGCAGTATTTT
TRBD2,TRBJ2-3,TRBV7-2,-,CASTLSGGAQTAQYF,TGTGCCAGCACCCTTAGCGGGGGAGCTCAAACTGCGCAGTATTTT
-,TRBJ1-5,TRBV2,-,CASSELGVAEWHF,TGTGCCAGCAGTGAATTGGGTGTGGCTGAATGGCATTTT
-,TRBJ1-1,TRBV2,many,CASRDSMARTEAFF,TGTGCCAGCAGGGACTCTATGGCGAGGACTGAAGCTTTCTTT
TRBD2,TRBJ2-3,TRBV3-1,-,CASSHLGTSGGGTQYF,TGTGCCAGCAGCCACCTCGGAACTAGCGGGGGCGGTACGCAGTATTTT
TRBD1,TRBJ2-5,TRBV9,-,CTSSVATTGGGETQYF,TGTACCAGCAGCGTAGCGACCACAGGGGGCGGAGAGACCCAGTACTTC
TRBD1,TRBJ2-4,TRBV4-1,-,CASSQGTDRGDIQYF,TGCGCCAGCAGCCAGGGGACGGACAGGGGGGACATTCAGTACTTC
-,TRBJ2-5,TRBV5-1,-,CASSQGTVGETQYF,TGCGCCAGCAGCCAGGGTACGGTTGGGGAGACCCAGTACTTC
TRBD2,TRBJ2-1,TRBV7-2,-,CASTPSGLAGVDEQFF,TGTGCCAGCACCCCCAGCGGACTAGCGGGAGTCGATGAGCAGTTCTTC